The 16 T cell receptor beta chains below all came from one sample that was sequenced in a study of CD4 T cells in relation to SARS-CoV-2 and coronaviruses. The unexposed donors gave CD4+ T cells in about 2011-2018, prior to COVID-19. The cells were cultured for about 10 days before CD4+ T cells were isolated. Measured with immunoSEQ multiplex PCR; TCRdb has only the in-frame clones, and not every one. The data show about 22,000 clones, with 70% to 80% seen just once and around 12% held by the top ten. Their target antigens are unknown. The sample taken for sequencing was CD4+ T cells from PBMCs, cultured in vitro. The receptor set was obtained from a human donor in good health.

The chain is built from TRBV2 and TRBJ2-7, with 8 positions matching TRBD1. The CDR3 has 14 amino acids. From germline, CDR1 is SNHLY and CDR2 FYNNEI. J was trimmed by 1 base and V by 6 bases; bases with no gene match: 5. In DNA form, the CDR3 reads TGTGCCAGCAGGGTGGACAGGGCTTCCTACGAGCAGTACTTC. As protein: CASRVDRASYEQYF.

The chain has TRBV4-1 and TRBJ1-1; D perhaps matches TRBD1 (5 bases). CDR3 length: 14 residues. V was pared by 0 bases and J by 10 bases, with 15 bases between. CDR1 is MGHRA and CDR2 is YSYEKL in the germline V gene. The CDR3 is CASSQEARDSGAFF. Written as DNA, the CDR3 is TGCGCCAGCAGCCAAGAAGCCCGGGACTCGGGAGCTTTCTTT.

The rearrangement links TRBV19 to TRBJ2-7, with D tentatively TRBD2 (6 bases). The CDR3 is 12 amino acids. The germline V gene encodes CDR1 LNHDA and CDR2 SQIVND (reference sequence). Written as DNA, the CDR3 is TGTGCGTGGCTTCGGGGGTTGAGGGAGCAGTACTTC. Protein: CAWLRGLREQYF.

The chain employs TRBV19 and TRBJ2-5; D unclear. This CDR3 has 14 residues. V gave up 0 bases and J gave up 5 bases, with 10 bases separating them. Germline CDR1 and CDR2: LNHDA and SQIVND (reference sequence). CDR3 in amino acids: CASSIEGFGETQYF. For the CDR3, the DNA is TGTGCCAGTAGTATAGAAGGGTTCGGGGAGACCCAGTACTTC. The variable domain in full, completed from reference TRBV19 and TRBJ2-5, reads DGGITQSPKYLFRKEGQNVTLSCEQNLNHDAMYWYRQDPGQGLRLIYYSQIVNDFQKGDIAEGYSVSREKKESFPLTVTSAQKNPTAFYLCASSIEGFGETQYFGPGTRLLVL.

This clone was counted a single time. CDR3 sequence (DNA): TGTGCCAGCTCACCCCCCCCAGGGGACTCCTACGAGCAGTACTTC. Amino acids: CASSPPPGDSYEQYF. V usage is TRBV18 and J usage is TRBJ2-7, with a weak D call TRBD1 (6 bases). The CDR3 is 15 amino acids. CDR1 is KGHSH, CDR2 LQKENI, per germline. Trimming took off 3 bases at V and 0 bases at J, with 12 bases between the two ends.

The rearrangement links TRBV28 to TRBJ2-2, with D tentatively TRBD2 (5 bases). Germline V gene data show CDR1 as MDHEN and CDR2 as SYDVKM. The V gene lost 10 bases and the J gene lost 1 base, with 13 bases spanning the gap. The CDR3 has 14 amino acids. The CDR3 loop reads CATAFAGNTGELFF. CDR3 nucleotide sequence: TGTGCCACCGCATTTGCGGGGAACACCGGGGAGCTGTTTTTT.

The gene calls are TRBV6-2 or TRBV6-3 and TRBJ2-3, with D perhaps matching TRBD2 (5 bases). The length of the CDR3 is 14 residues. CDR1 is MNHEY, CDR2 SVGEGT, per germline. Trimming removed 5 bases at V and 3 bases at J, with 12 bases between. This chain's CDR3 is CASSKEAVTDTQYF. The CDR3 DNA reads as TGTGCCAGCAGTAAGGAGGCTGTTACAGATACGCAGTATTTT.

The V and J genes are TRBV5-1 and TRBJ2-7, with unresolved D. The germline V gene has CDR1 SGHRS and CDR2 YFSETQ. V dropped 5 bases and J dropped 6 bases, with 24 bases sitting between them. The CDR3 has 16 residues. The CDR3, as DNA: TGCGCCAGCAGTAGATGGAATATGGGAACGGTCGGCGAGCAGTACTTC. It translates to CASSRWNMGTVGEQYF.

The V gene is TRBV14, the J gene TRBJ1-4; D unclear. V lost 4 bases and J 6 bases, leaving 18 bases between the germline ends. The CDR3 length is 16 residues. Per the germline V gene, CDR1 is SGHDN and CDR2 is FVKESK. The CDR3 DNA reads TGTGCCAGCAGCCGAGGAGCCTCCCGTGTTGATGAAAAACTGTTTTTT. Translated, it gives CASSRGASRVDEKLFF.

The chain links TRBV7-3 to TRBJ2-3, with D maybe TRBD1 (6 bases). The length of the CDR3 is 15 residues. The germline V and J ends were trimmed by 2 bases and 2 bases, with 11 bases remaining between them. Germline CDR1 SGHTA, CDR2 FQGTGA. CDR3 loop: CASSLRQGFTDTQYF. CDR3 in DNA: TGTGCCAGCAGCTTACGGCAGGGGTTCACAGATACGCAGTATTTT.

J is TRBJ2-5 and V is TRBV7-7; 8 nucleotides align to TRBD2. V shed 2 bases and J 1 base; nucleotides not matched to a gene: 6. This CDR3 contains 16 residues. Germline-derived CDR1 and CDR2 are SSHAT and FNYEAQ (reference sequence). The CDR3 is CASSLRTSGGQETQYF. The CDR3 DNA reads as TGTGCCAGCAGCTTACGGACCAGCGGGGGCCAAGAGACCCAGTACTTC.

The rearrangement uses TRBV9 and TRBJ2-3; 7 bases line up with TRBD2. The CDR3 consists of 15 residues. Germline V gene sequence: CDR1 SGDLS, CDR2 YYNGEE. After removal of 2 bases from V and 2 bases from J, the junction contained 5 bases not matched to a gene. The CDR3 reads CASSVSGALTDTQYF. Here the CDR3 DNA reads TGTGCCAGCAGCGTGAGCGGGGCCCTCACAGATACGCAGTATTTT.

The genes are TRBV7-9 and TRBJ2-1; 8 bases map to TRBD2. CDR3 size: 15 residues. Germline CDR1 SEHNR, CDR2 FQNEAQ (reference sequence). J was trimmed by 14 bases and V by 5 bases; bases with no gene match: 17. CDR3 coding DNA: TGTGCCAGCAGCACCACTACCGCTTTGACTAGCGCGAAGTTCTTC. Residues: CASSTTTALTSAKFF.

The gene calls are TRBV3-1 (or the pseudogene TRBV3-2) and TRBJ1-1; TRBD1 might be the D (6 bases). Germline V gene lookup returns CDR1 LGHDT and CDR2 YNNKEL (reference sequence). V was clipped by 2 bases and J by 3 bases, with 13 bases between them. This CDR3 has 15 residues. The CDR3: CASSQTWAGDTEAFF. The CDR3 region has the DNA TGTGCCAGCAGCCAAACCTGGGCAGGGGACACTGAAGCTTTCTTT.

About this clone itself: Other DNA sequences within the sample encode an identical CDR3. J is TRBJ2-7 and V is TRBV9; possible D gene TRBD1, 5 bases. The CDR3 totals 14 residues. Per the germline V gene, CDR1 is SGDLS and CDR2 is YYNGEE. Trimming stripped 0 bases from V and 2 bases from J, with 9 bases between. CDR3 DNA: TGTGCCAGCAGCGTAGGTCCCAGGGCCTACGAGCAGTACTTC. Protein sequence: CASSVGPRAYEQYF.

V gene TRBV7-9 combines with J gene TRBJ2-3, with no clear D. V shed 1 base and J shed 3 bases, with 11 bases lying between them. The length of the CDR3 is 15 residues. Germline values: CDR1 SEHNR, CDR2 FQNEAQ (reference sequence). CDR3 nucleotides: TGTGCCAGCAGCTTAGATGCCGGGTCTACAGATACGCAGTATTTT. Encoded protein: CASSLDAGSTDTQYF.